This T cell receptor (beta chain) was found in a study of blood T cell repertoires in COVID-19. Study details: Specimens from acute and convalescent COVID-19 originated in the United States, Italy and Spain. Nucleic acid was either cDNA or gDNA, and it came from T cells, B-cell-depleted T cells, or PBMCs.

Methods used by the authors: Amplifying reference gene primers gave estimates of nucleated cell counts. Using immunoSEQ multiplex PCR, the repertoire was profiled, and TCRdb retains in-frame clones only, with some absent. V, J and clone size are those of that table, while D and trimming were read from the DNA. The table lists about 92,000 clones, approximately 85% of them singletons. The CDR3 spans 15 residues. CDR1 and CDR2 from the germline V gene are LNHDA and SQIVND (reference sequence). The trim removed 7 bases at V and 7 bases at J, leaving 6 bases unmatched. This rearrangement joins TRBV19 to TRBJ2-3; TRBD2 matches 15 bases. The receptor was isolated from a human donor in a cohort sampled during active COVID-19. Source material: peripheral blood. CDR3 DNA sequence: TGTGCCAGTATGGGGGGGACTAGCGGGAGGAATACGCAGTATTTT. As protein: CASMGGTSGRNTQYF.